This T cell receptor beta chain was profiled in a study of T cells in tumors after PD-1 blockade. Turning to the study itself: Excluded were patients with checkpoint blockade, immunosuppressants, or radiotherapy or other anti-cancer therapy within 4 weeks.

This table comes from immunoSEQ multiplex PCR, and its TCRdb copy is limited to in-frame clones, with some not included. The sample yields about 1,600 clones, roughly two thirds seen once. A note on this clone: Its antigen is unidentified.

CDR1 and CDR2 (germline): SGHVS, FQNEAQ. Trimming took 1 base from V and 11 from J, leaving 18 bases between them. CDR3 length: 16 residues. Study-wide points: Expanded exhausted CD8+ clones after therapy were mostly novel clonotypes.

Before and after PD-1 blockade, biopsies were collected from the same primary tumor site. Here the sequenced sample was tumor tissue, taken before anti-PD-1 treatment. The TCR originated in a human donor with cutaneous squamous cell carcinoma. The chain uses TRBV7-8 and TRBJ1-6; a possible D gene is TRBD1 (6 bases). CDR3 region: CASSLEGGQRPPPLHF. CDR3 DNA sequence: TGTGCCAGCAGCTTAGAGGGGGGGCAGCGCCCTCCACCCCTCCACTTT. Based on the CDR3 plus reference TRBV7-8 and TRBJ1-6, the full variable domain is GAGVSQSPRYKVAKRGQDVALRCDPISGHVSLFWYQQALGQGPEFLTYFQNEAQLDKSGLPSDRFFAERPEGSVSTLKIQRTQQEDSAVYLCASSLEGGQRPPPLHFGNGTRLTVT.